These 21 T cell receptor beta chains were all obtained from the same sample, sequenced in a study of blood T cell repertoires in COVID-19. Assay: immunoSEQ multiplex PCR; the TCRdb copy retains only in-frame clones and omits some. The sample yields under 200,000 clones, approximately 88% seen once. The sequencing sample was made of peripheral blood. Receptors originate from a man aged 18 to 30 with active or convalescent COVID-19.

This sequence joins TRBV7-2 and TRBJ1-5; 12 bases fit TRBD1. Unmatched junction bases numbered 4, after V lost 1 base and J lost 6 bases. The CDR3 runs 16 residues. Germline values: CDR1 SGHTA, CDR2 FQGNSA. CDR3 residues: CASSLVGTGGTQPQHF. CDR3 coding DNA: TGTGCCAGCAGCTTAGTTGGGACAGGGGGCACTCAGCCCCAGCATTTT. The full variable domain, with the rest looked up from reference TRBV7-2 and TRBJ1-5, is GAGVSQSPSNKVTEKGKDVELRCDPISGHTALYWYRQSLGQGLEFLIYFQGNSAPDKSGLPSDRFSAERTGGSVSTLTIQRTQQEDSAVYLCASSLVGTGGTQPQHFGDGTRLSIL.

The chain links TRBV3-1 (or the pseudogene TRBV3-2) to TRBJ2-1; 11 bases fit TRBD2. The CDR3 is 15 amino acids. Germline lookup yields CDR1 LGHDT and CDR2 YNNKEL (reference sequence). V was clipped by 3 bases and J by 6 bases; unmatched bases: 4. CDR3 in DNA: TGTGCCAGCAGCCAGCTTAGCGGGGGGGGCAATGAGCAGTTCTTC. Translation: CASSQLSGGGNEQFF.

The chain uses TRBV3-1 (or the pseudogene TRBV3-2) and TRBJ1-3; no clear D. The V gene lost 4 bases and the J gene lost 0 bases, with 4 bases spanning the gap. The germline V gene encodes CDR1 LGHDT and CDR2 YNNKEL (reference sequence). This CDR3 has 13 residues. This CDR3 reads CASSLASGNTIYF. The CDR3 DNA is TGTGCCAGCAGCCTAGCCTCTGGAAACACCATATATTTT.

The rearrangement uses TRBV11-2 and TRBJ2-2; TRBD1 matches 8 bases. Per germline, CDR1 SGHAT and CDR2 FQNNGV. The CDR3 sequence is 17 residues long. Trimming took 3 bases from V and 7 from J; bases not matched to a gene: 13. CDR3 sequence (DNA): TGTGCCAGCAGCTTTTTGCCCAGCAGGGGGCCCAACGGGGAGCTGTTTTTT. It encodes CASSFLPSRGPNGELFF.

The genes are TRBV27 and TRBJ2-2; TRBD1 is a possible D gene (5 bases). V shed 3 bases and J shed 7 bases, with 15 bases lying between them. The CDR3 extends over 15 amino acids. The germline V gene encodes CDR1 MNHEY and CDR2 SMNVEV (reference sequence). The CDR3 is CASSFGLQGVGELFF. The CDR3 nucleotides are TGTGCCAGCAGTTTTGGGTTGCAGGGTGTCGGGGAGCTGTTTTTT.

The chain employs TRBV7-9 and TRBJ1-1; 10 bases are a match to TRBD1. V dropped 5 bases and J dropped 9; count of bases not matched to a gene: 6. Germline assignment: CDR1 SEHNR and CDR2 FQNEAQ (reference sequence). This CDR3 spans 13 amino acids. Written as DNA, the CDR3 is TGTGCCAGCAGCGGGGGACAGGGGTTTAAAGCTTTCTTT. It encodes CASSGGQGFKAFF.

This chain joins TRBV7-9 and TRBJ2-7, with D possibly TRBD1 on 5 matching bases. The germline V and J ends were trimmed by 2 bases and 0 bases, with 17 bases remaining between them. The CDR3 contains 17 residues. The V gene's germline CDR1 is SEHNR and CDR2 FQNEAQ (reference sequence). The CDR3 sequence: CASSLIGTGQSSYEQYF. The CDR3 region has the DNA TGTGCCAGCAGCTTAATCGGAACAGGACAAAGCTCCTACGAGCAGTACTTC. Full variable domain (remainder filled in from reference TRBV7-9 and TRBJ2-7): DTGVSQNPRHKITKRGQNVTFRCDPISEHNRLYWYRQTLGQGPEFLTYFQNEAQLEKSRLLSDRFSAERPKGSFSTLEIQRTEQGDSAMYLCASSLIGTGQSSYEQYFGPGTRLTVT.

This chain joins TRBV6-4 and TRBJ2-3; a weak D match, TRBD1 (5 bases). The CDR3 totals 15 residues. Per the germline V gene, CDR1 is MRHNA and CDR2 is SNTAGT. Trimming removed 5 bases at V and 6 bases at J, with 18 bases between. CDR3 coding DNA: TGTGCCAGCAGTCAAAGGGGTTCAGGAGCGGATACGCAGTATTTT. It specifies CASSQRGSGADTQYF.

This clone has only a few counts. The genes are TRBV19 and TRBJ1-3; 8 nucleotides agree with TRBD1. Germline CDR1 LNHDA, CDR2 SQIVND (reference sequence). The CDR3 totals 15 residues. V dropped 7 bases and J dropped 4; count of bases not matched to a gene: 9. Here the CDR3 DNA reads TGTGCCAGTAACCTCAGGGGGCAATACGGAAACACCATATATTTT. Translation gives CASNLRGQYGNTIYF.

This rearrangement joins TRBV18 to TRBJ2-3; 7 bases map to TRBD2. The CDR3 consists of 14 residues. Germline trimming cut 6 bases from V and 0 bases from J; bases unmatched to any gene: 3. The germline gives CDR1 KGHSH, CDR2 LQKENI. The CDR3 DNA follows: TGTGCCAGCTCCGCGGGAGCTAGCACAGATACGCAGTATTTT. It specifies CASSAGASTDTQYF.

This chain joins TRBV7-2 and TRBJ1-1; TRBD1 aligns across 8 bases. In germline, CDR1 is SGHTA, CDR2 FQGNSA. Unmatched junction bases numbered 7, after V lost 5 bases and J lost 5 bases. There are 14 residues in the CDR3. This CDR3 reads CASSTQDRVTEAFF. The CDR3 DNA is TGTGCCAGCAGCACGCAGGACAGGGTTACTGAAGCTTTCTTT.

The chain uses TRBV3-1 (or the pseudogene TRBV3-2) and TRBJ1-2; no definite D call. The CDR3 contains 17 residues. Germline V gene lookup returns CDR1 LGHDT and CDR2 YNNKEL (reference sequence). The ends were cut back, 2 bases at V and 3 bases at J, with 19 bases in the middle. The CDR3 region has the DNA TGTGCCAGCAGCCAAATTGACCCGGGAAACCGCCACTATGGCTACACCTTC. Residues: CASSQIDPGNRHYGYTF.

The V call is TRBV19, the J call TRBJ1-1; D perhaps matches TRBD1 (5 bases). Germline V lookup: CDR1 LNHDA, CDR2 SQIVND (reference sequence). There are 15 residues in the CDR3. Trimming removed 9 bases at V and 5 bases at J, with 22 bases between. The CDR3 nucleotides read TGTGCCAGCCGGGGGGGGGAATTGCACCGTACTGAAGCTTTCTTT. Residues: CASRGGELHRTEAFF. The full variable domain, with the rest looked up from reference TRBV19 and TRBJ1-1, is DGGITQSPKYLFRKEGQNVTLSCEQNLNHDAMYWYRQDPGQGLRLIYYSQIVNDFQKGDIAEGYSVSREKKESFPLTVTSAQKNPTAFYLCASRGGELHRTEAFFGQGTRLTVV.

This clone was found once. The chain is built from TRBV9 and TRBJ2-7; D is possibly TRBD1 (6 bases). The CDR3 spans 14 residues. Germline V gene sequence: CDR1 SGDLS, CDR2 YYNGEE. V was trimmed by 2 bases and J by 0 bases, leaving 9 bases between them. The CDR3 DNA is TGTGCCAGCAGCGTCCGGGACATCTCCTACGAGCAGTACTTC. Translated, it gives CASSVRDISYEQYF.

The CDR3 region has the DNA TGTGCCAGCAGCCCGGGACAGGGGGCGCGGGTCACTTACGAGCAGTACTTC. Amino acid sequence: CASSPGQGARVTYEQYF. The chain employs TRBV7-6 and TRBJ2-7; 12 nucleotides match TRBD1. Germline CDR1 and CDR2: SGHVS and FNYEAQ. V was clipped by 5 bases and J by 4 bases; unmatched bases: 12. CDR3 length equals 17 residues.

CDR3 in amino acids: CASSLRLASDTQYF. Here the CDR3 DNA reads TGTGCCAGCAGCTTGAGGTTAGCATCAGATACGCAGTATTTT. This chain links TRBV5-6 with TRBJ2-3; D gene uncertain. The CDR3 covers 14 residues. Between the trimmed V and J ends, which lost 1 base and 4 bases, there was a span of 10 bases. The germline V gene has CDR1 SGHDT and CDR2 YYEEEE.

Ten or more counts support this clone. This chain uses TRBV6-2 or TRBV6-3 with TRBJ2-2; no clear D. The length of the CDR3 is 14 residues. V was cut by 6 bases and J by 3 bases, with 11 bases left in between. CDR1 and CDR2 (germline): MNHEY, SVGEGT. CDR3 DNA sequence: TGTGCCAGCAGCCCGGGCGCTGACACCGGGGAGCTGTTTTTT. Its translation is CASSPGADTGELFF.

J is TRBJ2-7 and V is TRBV7-2; 16 bases align to TRBD2. The CDR3 totals 18 residues. Trimming at V came to 6 bases and at J to 7 bases, leaving 15 bases not matched to a gene. Germline V CDR1 and CDR2: SGHTA, FQGNSA. CDR3: CASSDPGTSGRAFEEQYF. The CDR3, as DNA: TGTGCCAGCAGTGATCCCGGGACTAGCGGGAGGGCCTTCGAGGAGCAGTACTTC.

This clone was detected a few times. This chain uses TRBV5-6 with TRBJ2-6; 9 bases match TRBD1. Per the germline V gene, CDR1 is SGHDT and CDR2 is YYEEEE. V shed 4 bases and J 0 bases; nucleotides not matched to a gene: 11. The CDR3 runs to 19 residues. The CDR3 region has the DNA TGTGCCAGCAGCACCTTTAGGACAGGGGTCTCCTCTGGGGCCAACGTCCTGACTTTC. Translation gives CASSTFRTGVSSGANVLTF.

The V and J genes are TRBV30 and TRBJ2-7; D not certain. Germline V gene sequence: CDR1 GTSNPN, CDR2 SVGIG (reference sequence). This CDR3 region has 13 residues. Trimming cost V 0 bases and J 2 bases, with 8 bases left between them. In nucleotides, the CDR3 is TGTGCCTGGAGTGTAGCAAGTCCCTACGAGCAGTACTTC. Its translation is CAWSVASPYEQYF.

The chain has TRBV11-2 and TRBJ2-3, with D tentatively TRBD1 (6 bases). Germline V gene sequence: CDR1 SGHAT, CDR2 FQNNGV. This CDR3 contains 15 residues. The germline V and J ends were trimmed by 0 bases and 3 bases, with 10 bases remaining between them. In DNA, the CDR3 is TGTGCCAGCAGCTTAGAGCAGGGGTTAACAGATACGCAGTATTTT. Translating gives CASSLEQGLTDTQYF.